This T cell receptor beta chain is drawn from a study of Graves' ophthalmopathy and Graves' hyperthyroidism. CDR1 and CDR2 from the germline V gene are MNHEY and SVGEGT. The length of the CDR3 is 18 residues. After removal of 6 bases from V and 2 bases from J, the junction contained 19 bases not matched to a gene. The sample holds many counts of this clonotype. Moderate-to-severe activity, CAS ≥3, NOSPECS ≥4 and a duration under 3 months were seen in donors with ophthalmopathy. TCR beta CDR3 regions were amplified from RNA transcripts. Following a first-round RT-PCR that used HTBI primers, a second-round multiplex PCR was carried out. Using its own MiXCR run on the multiplex PCR reads, TCRdb lists one record per CDR3 protein. Of 220,000 or so distinct CDR3 sequences in the sample, under 25% were seen once.

The TCR sequence derives from a woman between 50 and 59 years old with Graves' ophthalmopathy. The source material was peripheral blood. The chain has TRBV6-2 or TRBV6-3 and TRBJ2-7; 7 nucleotides agree with TRBD2. The CDR3 DNA reads TGTGCCAGCAGGGGCGGTGGTCGCGGGAGATGGGGGACCTACGAGCAGTACTTC. Amino acids: CASRGGGRGRWGTYEQYF.